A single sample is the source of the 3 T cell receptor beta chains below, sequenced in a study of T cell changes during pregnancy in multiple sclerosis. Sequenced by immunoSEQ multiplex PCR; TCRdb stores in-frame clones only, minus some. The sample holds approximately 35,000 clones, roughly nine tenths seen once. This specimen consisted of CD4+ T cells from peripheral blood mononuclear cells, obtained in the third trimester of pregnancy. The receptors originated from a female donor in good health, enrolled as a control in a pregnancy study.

The CDR3 loop reads CASSSRSLEPAGPYEQYF. DNA of the CDR3: TGTGCCAGCAGCTCAAGATCCCTTGAGCCAGCGGGGCCCTACGAGCAGTACTTC. The rearrangement links TRBV7-9 to TRBJ2-7, with 7 bases aligning to TRBD2. V was pared by 4 bases and J by 2 bases, with 17 bases of the junction left unmatched. CDR1 is SEHNR and CDR2 is FQNEAQ in the germline V gene (reference sequence). This CDR3 spans 18 amino acids.

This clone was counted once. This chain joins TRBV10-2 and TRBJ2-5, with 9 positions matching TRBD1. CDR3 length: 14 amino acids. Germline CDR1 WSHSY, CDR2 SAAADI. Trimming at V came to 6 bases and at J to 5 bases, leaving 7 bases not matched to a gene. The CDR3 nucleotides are TGCGCCAGCAGCAACAGGGGGCCACGGGAGACCCAGTACTTC. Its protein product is CASSNRGPRETQYF.

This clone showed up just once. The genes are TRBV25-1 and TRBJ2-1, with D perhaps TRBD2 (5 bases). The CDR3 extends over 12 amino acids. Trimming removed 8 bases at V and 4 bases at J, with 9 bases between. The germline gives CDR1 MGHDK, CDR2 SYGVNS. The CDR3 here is CASRSGYNEQFF. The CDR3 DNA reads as TGTGCCAGCCGTTCGGGGTACAATGAGCAGTTCTTC.